This T cell receptor beta chain comes out of a study of identical twins. Notes on the study in general: Compared with unrelated sharing, twin-shared out-of-frame alpha sequences had more low-probability sequences. The more abundant beta clonotypes in cord blood had fewer insertions, and memory repertoires did not show this.

TCRdb reprocessed the 5' RACE reads via MiXCR and lists one record per CDR3 protein. This table has a few hundred thousand distinct CDR3 sequences, 8.5% to 10% appearing once. Worth noting for this clonotype: What it recognizes is unknown.

The CDR3 runs 14 residues. Trimming removed 3 bases at V and 3 bases at J, with 11 bases between. The germline CDR1 and CDR2 sequences are MDHEN and SYDVKM. No donor was unhealthy or non-Caucasian. V is TRBV28 and J is TRBJ2-5; a weak D match, TRBD1 (6 bases). This receptor was obtained from a woman aged 50 to 60 in good health. The sample comprised naive T cells sorted from blood. CDR3 in amino acids: CASSFQGSKETQYF. The DNA of the CDR3 is TGTGCCAGCAGTTTTCAGGGGTCAAAAGAGACCCAGTACTTC.